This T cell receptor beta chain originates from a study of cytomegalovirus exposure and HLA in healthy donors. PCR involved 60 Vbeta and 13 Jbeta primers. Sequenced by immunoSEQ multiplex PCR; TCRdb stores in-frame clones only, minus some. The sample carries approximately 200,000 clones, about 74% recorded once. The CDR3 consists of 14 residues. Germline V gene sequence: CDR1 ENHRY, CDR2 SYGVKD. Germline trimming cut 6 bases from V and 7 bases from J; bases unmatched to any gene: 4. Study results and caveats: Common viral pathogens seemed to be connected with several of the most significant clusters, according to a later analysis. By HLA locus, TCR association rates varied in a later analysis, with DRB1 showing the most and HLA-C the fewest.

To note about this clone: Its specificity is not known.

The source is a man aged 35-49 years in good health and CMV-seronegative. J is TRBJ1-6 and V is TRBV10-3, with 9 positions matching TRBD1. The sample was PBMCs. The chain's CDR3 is CAIRSQGANSPLHF. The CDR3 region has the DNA TGTGCCATCAGGTCACAGGGGGCGAATTCACCCCTCCACTTT.